This TCR beta chain is from a study of identical twins. The germline V gene has CDR1 LNHDA and CDR2 SQIVND (reference sequence). CDR3 size: 13 residues. The V gene lost 6 bases and the J gene lost 2 bases, with 8 bases spanning the gap. Template switching added a universal primer site; cDNA carried unique molecular identifiers. One entry per CDR3 protein results from TCRdb running MiXCR on the 5' RACE reads. This table holds approximately 530,000 distinct CDR3 sequences, about 22% found once. This clonotype was seen a few times. This sample also appeared in a second study, on yellow fever vaccine responses in identical twins.

The TCR originated in a woman aged 18-30 years in good health. The sample was CD4+ T cells sorted from blood. This sequence joins TRBV19 and TRBJ1-5, with D unresolved. CDR3 coding DNA: TGTGCCAGTAGGGTCCGGGGCAATCAGCCCCAGCATTTT. Translated: CASRVRGNQPQHF.